This T cell receptor beta chain was recovered during a study of CD8 T cells in Susac syndrome. Random hexamers were used to reverse transcribe an amount of roughly 0.5 to 1 ug RNA. MiXCR was run by TCRdb on the immunoSEQ multiplex PCR reads, yielding one entry per CDR3 protein. Of 80,000 or so distinct CDR3 sequences listed, roughly 94% are singletons. Germline V gene data show CDR1 as SGHRS and CDR2 as YFSETQ. Trimming removed 0 bases at V and 3 bases at J, with 7 bases between. The CDR3 has 14 residues. The chain links TRBV5-1 to TRBJ2-4; D is unresolved. What was sequenced was CD8+ T cells from PBMCs. The clonotype originates from a human donor with Susac syndrome. DNA of the CDR3: TGCGCCAGCAGCTTGGAGGGCTTCAAAAACATTCAGTACTTC. It specifies CASSLEGFKNIQYF.